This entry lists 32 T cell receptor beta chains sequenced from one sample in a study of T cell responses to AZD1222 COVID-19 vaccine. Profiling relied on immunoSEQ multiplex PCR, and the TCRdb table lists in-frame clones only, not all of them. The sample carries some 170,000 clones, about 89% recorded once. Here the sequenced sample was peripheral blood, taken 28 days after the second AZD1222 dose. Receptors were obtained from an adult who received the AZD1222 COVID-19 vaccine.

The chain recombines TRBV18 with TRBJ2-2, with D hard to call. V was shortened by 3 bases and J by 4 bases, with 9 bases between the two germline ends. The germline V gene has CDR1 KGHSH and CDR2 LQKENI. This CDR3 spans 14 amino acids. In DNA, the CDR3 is TGTGCCAGCTCACCGCCCGGAGTCACCGGGGAGCTGTTTTTT. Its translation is CASSPPGVTGELFF.

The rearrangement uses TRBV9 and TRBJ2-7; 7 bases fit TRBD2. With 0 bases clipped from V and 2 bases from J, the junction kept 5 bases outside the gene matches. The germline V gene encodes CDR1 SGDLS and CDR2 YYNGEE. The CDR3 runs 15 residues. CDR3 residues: CASSVGGGGTYEQYF. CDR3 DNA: TGTGCCAGCAGCGTAGGCGGGGGAGGTACCTACGAGCAGTACTTC.

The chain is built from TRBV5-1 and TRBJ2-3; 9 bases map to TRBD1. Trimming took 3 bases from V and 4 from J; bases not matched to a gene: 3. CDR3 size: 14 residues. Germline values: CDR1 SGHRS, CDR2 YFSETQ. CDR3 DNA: TGCGCCAGCAGCTCGGGACAGGGTGCAGATACGCAGTATTTT. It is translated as CASSSGQGADTQYF.

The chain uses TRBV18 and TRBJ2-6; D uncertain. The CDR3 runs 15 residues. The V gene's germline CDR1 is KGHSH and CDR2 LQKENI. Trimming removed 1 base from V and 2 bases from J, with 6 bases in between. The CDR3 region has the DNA TGTGCCAGCTCACCACGGTCTACTGGGGCCAACGTCCTGACTTTC. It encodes CASSPRSTGANVLTF.

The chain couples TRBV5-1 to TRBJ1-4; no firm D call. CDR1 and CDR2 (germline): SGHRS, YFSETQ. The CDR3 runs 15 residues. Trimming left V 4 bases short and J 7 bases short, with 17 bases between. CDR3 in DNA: TGCGCCAGCAGCCCAGGAGCTCCGTGGGGTGAAAAACTGTTTTTT. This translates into CASSPGAPWGEKLFF.

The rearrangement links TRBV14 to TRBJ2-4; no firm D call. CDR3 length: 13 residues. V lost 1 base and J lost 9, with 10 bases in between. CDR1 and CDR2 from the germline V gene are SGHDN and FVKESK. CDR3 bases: TGTGCCAGCAGCCAAGTAGATGGCGGCATTCAGTACTTC. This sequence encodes CASSQVDGGIQYF.

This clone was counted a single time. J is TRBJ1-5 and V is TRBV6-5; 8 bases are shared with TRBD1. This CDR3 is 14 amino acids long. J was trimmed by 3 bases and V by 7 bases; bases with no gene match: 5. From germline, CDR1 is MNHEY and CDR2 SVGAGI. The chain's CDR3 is CASNKDRANQPQHF. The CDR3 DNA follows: TGTGCCAGCAACAAGGACAGGGCCAATCAGCCCCAGCATTTT.

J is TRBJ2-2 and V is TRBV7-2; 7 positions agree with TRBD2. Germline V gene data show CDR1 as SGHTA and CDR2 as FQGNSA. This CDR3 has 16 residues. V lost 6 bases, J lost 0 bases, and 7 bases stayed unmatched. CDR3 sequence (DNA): TGTGCCAGCAGGATGTGGGAGGGACCGAACACCGGGGAGCTGTTTTTT. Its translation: CASRMWEGPNTGELFF.

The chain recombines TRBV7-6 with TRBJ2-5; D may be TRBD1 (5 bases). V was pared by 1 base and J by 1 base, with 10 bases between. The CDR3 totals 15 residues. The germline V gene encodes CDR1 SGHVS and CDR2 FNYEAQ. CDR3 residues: CASSLGGGSQETQYF. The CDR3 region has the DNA TGTGCCAGCAGCTTAGGGGGCGGAAGCCAAGAGACCCAGTACTTC.

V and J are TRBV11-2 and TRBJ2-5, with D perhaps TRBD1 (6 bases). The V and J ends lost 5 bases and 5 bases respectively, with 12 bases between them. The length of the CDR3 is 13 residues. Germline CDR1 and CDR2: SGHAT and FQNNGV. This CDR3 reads CASSPQGLETQYF. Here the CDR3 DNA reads TGTGCCAGCAGCCCTCAGGGGCTTGAGACCCAGTACTTC. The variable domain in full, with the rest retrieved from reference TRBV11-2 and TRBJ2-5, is EAGVAQSPRYKIIEKRQSVAFWCNPISGHATLYWYQQILGQGPKLLIQFQNNGVVDDSQLPKDRFSAERLKGVDSTLKIQPAKLEDSAVYLCASSPQGLETQYFGPGTRLLVL.

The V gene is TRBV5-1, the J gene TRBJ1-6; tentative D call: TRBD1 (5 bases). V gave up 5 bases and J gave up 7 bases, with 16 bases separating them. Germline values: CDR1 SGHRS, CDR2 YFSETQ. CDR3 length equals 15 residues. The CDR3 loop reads CASSGVDSRNSPLHF. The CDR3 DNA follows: TGCGCCAGCAGTGGGGTCGACAGCCGAAATTCACCCCTCCACTTT.

CDR3 nucleotide sequence: TGTGCCAGCCGGGACTTTGACACTAATGAAAAACTGTTTTTT. Residues: CASRDFDTNEKLFF. The chain has TRBV6-5 and TRBJ1-4, with a weak D call TRBD1 (5 bases). Trimming shortened V by 8 bases and J by 2 bases, and 12 bases separated the two germline ends. The CDR3 is made up of 14 amino acids. Germline CDR1 MNHEY, CDR2 SVGAGI.

The CDR3 sequence is CASSPRTGTNSSPLHF. The CDR3 DNA is TGTGCCAGCAGCCCGAGGACAGGGACGAATTCTTCACCCCTCCACTTT. The chain links TRBV5-5 to TRBJ1-6, with TRBD1 matching 8 bases. Germline V gene lookup returns CDR1 SGHKS and CDR2 YYEKEE (reference sequence). V shed 4 bases, J shed 9 bases, and the junction held 12 bases outside the gene matches. The CDR3 runs 16 residues.

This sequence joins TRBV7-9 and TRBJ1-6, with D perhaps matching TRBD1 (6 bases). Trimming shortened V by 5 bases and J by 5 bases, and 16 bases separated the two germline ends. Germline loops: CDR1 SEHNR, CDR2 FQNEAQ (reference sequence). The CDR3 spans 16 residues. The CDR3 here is CASSDTGSGDNSPLHF. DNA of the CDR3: TGTGCCAGCAGCGACACAGGGTCGGGCGATAATTCACCCCTCCACTTT.

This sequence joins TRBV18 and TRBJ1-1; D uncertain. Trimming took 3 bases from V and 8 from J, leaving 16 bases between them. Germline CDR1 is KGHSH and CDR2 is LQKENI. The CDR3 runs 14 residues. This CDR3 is CASSPRLHDPEAFF. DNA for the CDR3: TGTGCCAGCTCACCTCGACTTCATGACCCCGAAGCTTTCTTT.

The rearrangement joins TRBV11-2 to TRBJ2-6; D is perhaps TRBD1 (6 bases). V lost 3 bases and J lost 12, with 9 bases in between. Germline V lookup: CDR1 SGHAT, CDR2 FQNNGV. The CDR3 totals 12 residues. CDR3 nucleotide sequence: TGTGCCAGCAGCTTCGGACAGAGCGTCCTGACTTTC. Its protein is CASSFGQSVLTF.

CDR3 nucleotide sequence: TGTGCCAGCAGACGACAGGGACCTTCACCCCTCCACTTT. Its translation is CASRRQGPSPLHF. The chain employs TRBV2 and TRBJ1-6, with 7 bases that match TRBD1. V lost 6 bases, J lost 9 bases, and 5 bases stayed unmatched. This CDR3 contains 13 residues. The germline CDR1 and CDR2 sequences are SNHLY and FYNNEI.

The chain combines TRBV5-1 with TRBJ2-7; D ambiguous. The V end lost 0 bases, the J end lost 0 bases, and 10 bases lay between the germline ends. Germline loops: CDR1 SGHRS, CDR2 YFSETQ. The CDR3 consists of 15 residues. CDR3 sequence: CASSLERMSSYEQYF. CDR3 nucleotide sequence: TGCGCCAGCAGCTTGGAACGGATGAGCTCCTACGAGCAGTACTTC. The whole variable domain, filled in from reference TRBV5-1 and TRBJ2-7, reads KAGVTQTPRYLIKTRGQQVTLSCSPISGHRSVSWYQQTPGQGLQFLFEYFSETQRNKGNFPGRFSGRQFSNSRSEMNVSTLELGDSALYLCASSLERMSSYEQYFGPGTRLTVT.

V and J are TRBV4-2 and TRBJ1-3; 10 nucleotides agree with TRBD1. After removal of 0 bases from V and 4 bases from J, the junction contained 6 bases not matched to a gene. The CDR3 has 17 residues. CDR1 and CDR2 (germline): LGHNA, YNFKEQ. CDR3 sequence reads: CASSQDAGTGAGNTIYF. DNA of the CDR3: TGTGCCAGCAGCCAAGATGCCGGGACAGGGGCCGGAAACACCATATATTTT.

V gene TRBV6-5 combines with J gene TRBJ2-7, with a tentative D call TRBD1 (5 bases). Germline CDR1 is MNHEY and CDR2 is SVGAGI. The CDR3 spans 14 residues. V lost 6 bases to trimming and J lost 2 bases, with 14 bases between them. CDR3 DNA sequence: TGTGCCAGCAGAGGGGTTACGACGACCTACGAGCAGTACTTC. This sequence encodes CASRGVTTTYEQYF.

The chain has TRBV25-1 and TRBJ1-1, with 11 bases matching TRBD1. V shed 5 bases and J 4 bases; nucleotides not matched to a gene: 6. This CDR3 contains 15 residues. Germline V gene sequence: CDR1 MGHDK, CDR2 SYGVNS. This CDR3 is CASSSPGTGGTEAFF. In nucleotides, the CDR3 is TGTGCCAGCAGTTCCCCCGGGACAGGGGGCACTGAAGCTTTCTTT. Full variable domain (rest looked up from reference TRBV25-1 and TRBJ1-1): EADIYQTPRYLVIGTGKKITLECSQTMGHDKMYWYQQDPGMELHLIHYSYGVNSTEKGDLSSESTVSRIRTEHFPLTLESARPSHTSQYLCASSSPGTGGTEAFFGQGTRLTVV.

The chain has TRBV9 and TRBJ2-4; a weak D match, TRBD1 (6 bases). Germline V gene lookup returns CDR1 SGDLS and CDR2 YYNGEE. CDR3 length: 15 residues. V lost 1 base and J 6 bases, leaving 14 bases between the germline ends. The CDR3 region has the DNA TGTGCCAGCAGCGTAACTACAGGGTCTCGAAACATTCAGTACTTC. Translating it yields CASSVTTGSRNIQYF.

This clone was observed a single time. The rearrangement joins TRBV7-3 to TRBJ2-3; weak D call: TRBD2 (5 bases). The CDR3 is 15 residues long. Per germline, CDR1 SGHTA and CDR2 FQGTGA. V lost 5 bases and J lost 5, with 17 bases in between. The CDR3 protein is CASSLTGVEVDTQYF. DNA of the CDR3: TGTGCCAGCAGCCTTACCGGGGTGGAGGTAGATACGCAGTATTTT.

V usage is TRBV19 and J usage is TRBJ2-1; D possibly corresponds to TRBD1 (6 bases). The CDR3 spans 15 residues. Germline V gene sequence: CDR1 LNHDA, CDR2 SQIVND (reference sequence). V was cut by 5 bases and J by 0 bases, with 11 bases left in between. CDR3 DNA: TGTGCCAGTAGTGTCGGACAGAGCTCCTACAATGAGCAGTTCTTC. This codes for CASSVGQSSYNEQFF.

CDR3 nucleotide sequence: TGTGCCAGCAGTCCATATACCTACCCGACAGGGCGGTACGAGCAGTACTTC. Translated, it gives CASSPYTYPTGRYEQYF. The V call is TRBV6-6, the J call TRBJ2-7; 7 bases fit TRBD1. There are 17 residues in the CDR3. The V gene's germline CDR1 is MNHNY and CDR2 SVGAGI (reference sequence). Germline trimming cut 5 bases from V and 4 bases from J; bases unmatched to any gene: 17.

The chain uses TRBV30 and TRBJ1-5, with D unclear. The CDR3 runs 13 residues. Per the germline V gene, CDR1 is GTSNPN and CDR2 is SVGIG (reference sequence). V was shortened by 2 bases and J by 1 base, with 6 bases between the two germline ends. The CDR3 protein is CAWSPQSNQPQHF. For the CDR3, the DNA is TGTGCCTGGAGTCCACAGAGCAATCAGCCCCAGCATTTT. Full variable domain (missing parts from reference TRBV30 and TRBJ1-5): SQTIHQWPATLVQPVGSPLSLECTVEGTSNPNLYWYRQAAGRGLQLLFYSVGIGQISSEVPQNLSASRPQDRQFILSSKKLLLSDSGFYLCAWSPQSNQPQHFGDGTRLSIL.

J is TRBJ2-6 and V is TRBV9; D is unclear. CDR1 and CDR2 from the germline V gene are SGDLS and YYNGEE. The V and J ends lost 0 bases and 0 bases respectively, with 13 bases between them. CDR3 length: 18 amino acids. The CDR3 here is CASSVGAVPTSGANVLTF. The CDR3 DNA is TGTGCCAGCAGCGTAGGGGCAGTGCCTACCTCTGGGGCCAACGTCCTGACTTTC.

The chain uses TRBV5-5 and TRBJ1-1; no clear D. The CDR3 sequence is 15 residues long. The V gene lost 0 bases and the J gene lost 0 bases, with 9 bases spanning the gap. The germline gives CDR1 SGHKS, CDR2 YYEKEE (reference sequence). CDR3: CASSLAVVVNTEAFF. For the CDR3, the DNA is TGTGCCAGCAGCTTGGCTGTAGTAGTGAACACTGAAGCTTTCTTT.

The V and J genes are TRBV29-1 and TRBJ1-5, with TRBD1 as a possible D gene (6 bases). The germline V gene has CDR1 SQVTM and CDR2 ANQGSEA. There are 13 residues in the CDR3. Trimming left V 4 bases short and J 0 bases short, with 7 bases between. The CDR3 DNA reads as TGCAGCGTTGGACAGGATAGCAATCAGCCCCAGCATTTT. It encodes CSVGQDSNQPQHF.

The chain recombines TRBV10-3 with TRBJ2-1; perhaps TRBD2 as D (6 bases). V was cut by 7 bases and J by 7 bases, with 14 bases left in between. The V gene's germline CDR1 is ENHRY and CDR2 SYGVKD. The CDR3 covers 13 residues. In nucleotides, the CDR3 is TGTGCCATCATGGGACTCCAGAAGAATGAGCAGTTCTTC. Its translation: CAIMGLQKNEQFF.

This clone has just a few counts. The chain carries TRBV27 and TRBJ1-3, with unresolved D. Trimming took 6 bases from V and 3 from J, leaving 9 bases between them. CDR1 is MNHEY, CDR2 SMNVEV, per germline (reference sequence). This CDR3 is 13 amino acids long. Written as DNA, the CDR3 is TGTGCCAGCAGCCGGGCAAATGGAAACACCATATATTTT. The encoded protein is CASSRANGNTIYF.

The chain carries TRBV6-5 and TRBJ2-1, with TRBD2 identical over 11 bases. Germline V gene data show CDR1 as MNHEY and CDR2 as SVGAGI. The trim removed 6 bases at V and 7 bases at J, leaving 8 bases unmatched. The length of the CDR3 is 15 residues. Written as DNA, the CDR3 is TGTGCCAGCAGACTTAGCGGGGGGGCTGCGAATGAGCAGTTCTTC. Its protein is CASRLSGGAANEQFF.